The present entry profiles one T cell receptor (beta chain) with its context. Its matching antigen is unknown. These data are taken from a study of cytomegalovirus exposure and HLA in healthy donors. Study-wide findings and caveats: Associated with HLA alleles at 0.05 false discovery rate in a later analysis were around 15,000 TCR beta sequences. Per published accounts, TCR beta sequences correctly predicted the HLA-A and HLA-B alleles of most subjects.

Donors were ostensibly healthy at sampling, although undocumented immune exposures were probable. Both 60 Vbeta primers and 13 Jbeta primers went into the PCR. Libraries were prepared by immunoSEQ multiplex PCR; TCRdb keeps only in-frame clonotypes and omits some of them. The data contain 100,000 to 150,000 clones, roughly four fifths of them singletons. This CDR3 is built from 13 residues. V lost 3 bases, J lost 2 bases, and 7 bases lay in between. Germline values: CDR1 KGHSH, CDR2 LQKENI. V gene TRBV18 combines with J gene TRBJ1-1; D is uncertain. This sequence originates from a male donor in good health and CMV-seronegative. Source material: PBMCs. The CDR3 DNA reads as TGTGCCAGCTCACCTGGGCCAAACACTGAAGCTTTCTTT. As protein: CASSPGPNTEAFF.